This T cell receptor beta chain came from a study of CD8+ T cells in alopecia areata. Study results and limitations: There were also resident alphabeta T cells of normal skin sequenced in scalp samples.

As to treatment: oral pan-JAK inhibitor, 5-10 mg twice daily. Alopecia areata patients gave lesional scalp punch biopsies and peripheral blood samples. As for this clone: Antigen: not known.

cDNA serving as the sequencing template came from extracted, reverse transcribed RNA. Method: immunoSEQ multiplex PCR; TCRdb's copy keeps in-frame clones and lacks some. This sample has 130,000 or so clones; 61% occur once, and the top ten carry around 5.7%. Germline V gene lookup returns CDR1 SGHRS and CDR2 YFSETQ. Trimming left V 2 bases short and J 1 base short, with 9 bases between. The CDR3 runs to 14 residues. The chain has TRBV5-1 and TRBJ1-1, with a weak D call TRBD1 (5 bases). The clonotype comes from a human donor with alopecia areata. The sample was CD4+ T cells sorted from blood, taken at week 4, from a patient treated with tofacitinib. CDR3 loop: CASSFQGENTEAFF. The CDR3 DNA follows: TGCGCCAGCAGCTTCCAGGGCGAGAACACTGAAGCTTTCTTT.